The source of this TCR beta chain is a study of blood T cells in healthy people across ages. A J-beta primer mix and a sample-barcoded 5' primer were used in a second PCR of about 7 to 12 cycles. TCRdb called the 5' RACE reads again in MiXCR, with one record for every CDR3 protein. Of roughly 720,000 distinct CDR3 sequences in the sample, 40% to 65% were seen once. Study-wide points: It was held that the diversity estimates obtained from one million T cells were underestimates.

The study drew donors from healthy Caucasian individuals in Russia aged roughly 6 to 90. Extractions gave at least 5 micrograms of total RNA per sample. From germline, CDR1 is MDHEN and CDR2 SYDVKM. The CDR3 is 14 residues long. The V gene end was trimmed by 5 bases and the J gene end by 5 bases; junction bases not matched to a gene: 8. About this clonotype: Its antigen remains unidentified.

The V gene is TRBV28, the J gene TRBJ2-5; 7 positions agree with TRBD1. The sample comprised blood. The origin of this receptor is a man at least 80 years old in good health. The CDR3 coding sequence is TGTGCCAGCAGTCCGACCACAGGGGCGGAGACCCAGTACTTC. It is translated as CASSPTTGAETQYF.